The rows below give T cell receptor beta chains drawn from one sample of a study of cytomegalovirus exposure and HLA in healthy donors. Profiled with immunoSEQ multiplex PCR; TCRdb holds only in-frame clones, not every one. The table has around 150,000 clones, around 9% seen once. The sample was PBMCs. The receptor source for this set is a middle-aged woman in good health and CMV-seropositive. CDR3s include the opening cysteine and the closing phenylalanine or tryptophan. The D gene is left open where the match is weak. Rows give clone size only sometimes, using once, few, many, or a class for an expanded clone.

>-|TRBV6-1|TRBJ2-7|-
TGTGCCAGCAAAGAGTATGGAGTCACCTTCTACGAGCAGTACTTC
CASKEYGVTFYEQYF
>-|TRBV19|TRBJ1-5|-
TGTGCCAGTATGGGCGGGTTTAATCAGCCCCAGCATTTT
CASMGGFNQPQHF
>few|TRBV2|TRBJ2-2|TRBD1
TGTGCCAGCAGAGAACAGGGGACCCCCGGGGAGCTGTTTTTT
CASREQGTPGELFF
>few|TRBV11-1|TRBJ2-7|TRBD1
TGTGCCAGCAGCTGGACCGGGACAGGGCTCTACGAGCAGTACTTC
CASSWTGTGLYEQYF
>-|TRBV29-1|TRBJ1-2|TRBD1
TGCAGCGTTGTTGGACAGGGGACTAACTATGGCTACACCTTC
CSVVGQGTNYGYTF
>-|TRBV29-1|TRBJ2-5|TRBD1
TGCAGCGTGGCTAGGACAGGGTCCCAAGAGACCCAGTACTTC
CSVARTGSQETQYF
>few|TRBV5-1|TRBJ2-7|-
TGCGCCAGCAGCTTGGAACTAGTCAACCACGAGCAGTACTTC
CASSLELVNHEQYF
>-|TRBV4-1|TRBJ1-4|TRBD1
TGCGCCAGCAGCCGACAGGGGGCACAGGGAGAAAAACTGTTTTTT
CASSRQGAQGEKLFF
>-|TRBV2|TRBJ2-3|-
TGTGCCAGCAGTGAAGTCCTAGTCTCAACAGATACGCAGTATTTT
CASSEVLVSTDTQYF
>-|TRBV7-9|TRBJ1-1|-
TGTGCCAGCAGCTCTCAGGCGAACACTGAAGCTTTCTTT
CASSSQANTEAFF
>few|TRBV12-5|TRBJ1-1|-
TGTGCTAGTGGTTTCTCTTCGGACAGTTCCACTGAAGCTTTCTTT
CASGFSSDSSTEAFF
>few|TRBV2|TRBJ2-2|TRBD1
TGTGCCAGGGAGGGGACAGGGGGATCGAACACCGGGGAGCTGTTTTTT
CAREGTGGSNTGELFF
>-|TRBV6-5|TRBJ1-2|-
TGTGCCAGCAGTTACTCAATATTTGATGGCTACACCTTC
CASSYSIFDGYTF
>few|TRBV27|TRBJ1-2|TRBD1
TGTGCCAGCAGTTGGACAGGAAAGGCTAACTATGGCTACACCTTC
CASSWTGKANYGYTF
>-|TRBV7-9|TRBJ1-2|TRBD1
TGTGCCAGCAGGCTCACCGGGACAGACGAACACGGCTACACCTTC
CASRLTGTDEHGYTF
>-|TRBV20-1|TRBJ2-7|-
TGCAGTGCGCAAGGAGGCGAGCAGTACTTC
CSAQGGEQYF
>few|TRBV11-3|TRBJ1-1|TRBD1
TGTGCCAGCAGCCCGGGACAGTCGAACACTGAAGCTTTCTTT
CASSPGQSNTEAFF
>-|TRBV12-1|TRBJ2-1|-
TGTGCCAGCAGCTTTGAGCGGACGATCTCCTACAATGAGCAGTTCTTC
CASSFERTISYNEQFF
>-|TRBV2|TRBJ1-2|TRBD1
TGTGCCAGCGTGGACAGGAGATATGGCTACACCTTC
CASVDRRYGYTF
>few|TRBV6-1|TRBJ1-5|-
TGTGCCAGCAGCCGAAGCTTAAATCAGCCCCAGCATTTT
CASSRSLNQPQHF
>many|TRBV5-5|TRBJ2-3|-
TGTGCCAGCAGCTTGGATGGCTTCACAGATACGCAGTATTTT
CASSLDGFTDTQYF
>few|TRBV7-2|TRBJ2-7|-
TGTGCCAGCAGCTTATCCTCTCCGGCAGGGTTCTTCTCCTACGAGCAGTACTTC
CASSLSSPAGFFSYEQYF
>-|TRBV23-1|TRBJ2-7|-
TGCGCCAGCAGTCAATCGGGAGAAAGCGAGCAGTACTTC
CASSQSGESEQYF
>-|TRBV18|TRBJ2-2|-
TGTGCCAGCTCACGAAGACAGGAGGACACCGGGGAGCTGTTTTTT
CASSRRQEDTGELFF
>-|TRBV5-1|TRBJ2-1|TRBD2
TGCGCCAGCAGCTCCGGACTAGCGGGGGATTACAATGAGCAGTTCTTC
CASSSGLAGDYNEQFF
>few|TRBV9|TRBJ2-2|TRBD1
TGTGCCAGCAGCGTAGTACGTGACAGGGACGGCGGGGAGCTGTTTTTT
CASSVVRDRDGGELFF
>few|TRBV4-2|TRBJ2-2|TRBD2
TGTGCCAGCAGCCCGGGGGGCGGGGGGTTCACCGGGGAGCTGTTTTTT
CASSPGGGGFTGELFF
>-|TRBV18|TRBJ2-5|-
TGTGCCAGCTCATCTCAAGAGACCCAGTACTTC
CASSSQETQYF
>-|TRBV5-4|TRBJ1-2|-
TGTGCCAGCAGCTTGGGGAGAGGAAGCACCTATGGCTACACCTTC
CASSLGRGSTYGYTF
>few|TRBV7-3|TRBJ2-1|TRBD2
TGTGCCAGCAGCTTAACGCCGGGGGGGCCCCATGAGCAGTTCTTC
CASSLTPGGPHEQFF
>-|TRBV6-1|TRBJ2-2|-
TGTGCCAGCAGTGAGCCAGGGTGGAACACCGGGGAGCTGTTTTTT
CASSEPGWNTGELFF
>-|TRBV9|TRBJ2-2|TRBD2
TGTGCCAGCAGCGTTGGACTAGCGGGGGGTTCCACCGGGGAGCTGTTTTTT
CASSVGLAGGSTGELFF
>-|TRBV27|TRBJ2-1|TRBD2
TGTGCCAGCGGGACCACTAGCGGGGGTCTTAGCTCCTACAATGAGCAGTTCTTC
CASGTTSGGLSSYNEQFF
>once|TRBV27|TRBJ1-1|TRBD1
TGTGCCAGCAGCCTCCGGGCAGGGGGCGGGAACACTGAAGCTTTCTTT
CASSLRAGGGNTEAFF
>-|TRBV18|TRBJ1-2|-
TGTGCCAGCTCACCAAGCGGGGATGGCTACACCTTC
CASSPSGDGYTF
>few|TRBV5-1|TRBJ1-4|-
TGCGCCAGCAGCTTGGCAGCAGGAACTAATGAAAAACTGTTTTTT
CASSLAAGTNEKLFF
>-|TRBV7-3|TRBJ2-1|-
TGTGCCAGCAGCTTAGGCCAGGTCGATGAGCAGTTCTTC
CASSLGQVDEQFF
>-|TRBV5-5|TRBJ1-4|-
TGTGCCAGCAGCTGGGACAAGGGTTTTGAAAAACTGTTTTTT
CASSWDKGFEKLFF
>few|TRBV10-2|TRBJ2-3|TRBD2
TGCGCCAGCAGTGACGGGGGGATCACAGATACGCAGTATTTT
CASSDGGITDTQYF
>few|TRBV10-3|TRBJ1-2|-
TGTGCCATCCGCAACTCGACGGAGACCTATGGCTACACCTTC
CAIRNSTETYGYTF
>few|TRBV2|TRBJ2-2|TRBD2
TGTGCCAGCAGTGAAAGGTGGGGGGGGACCGGGGAGCTGTTTTTT
CASSERWGGTGELFF
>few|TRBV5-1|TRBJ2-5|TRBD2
TGCGCCAGCAGCTCCGGACTAGCGGGAGGACAAGAGACCCAGTACTTC
CASSSGLAGGQETQYF
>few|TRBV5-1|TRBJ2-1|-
TGCGCCAGCAGCCGACAAAACCGCTACAATGAGCAGTTCTTC
CASSRQNRYNEQFF
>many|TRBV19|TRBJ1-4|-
TGTGCCAGTGCCAACTCTGCAACTAATGAAAAACTGTTTTTT
CASANSATNEKLFF
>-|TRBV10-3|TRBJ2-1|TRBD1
TGTGCCACCGGGACAGGGGTTGACAATGAGCAGTTCTTC
CATGTGVDNEQFF
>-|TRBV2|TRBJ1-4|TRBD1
TGTGCCAGCAGTGTCACAGGGGGAGTCGAAAAACTGTTTTTT
CASSVTGGVEKLFF
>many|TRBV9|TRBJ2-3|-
TGTGCCAGCAGCGTCGGGGGACTACACAGGGGCACAGATACGCAGTATTTT
CASSVGGLHRGTDTQYF
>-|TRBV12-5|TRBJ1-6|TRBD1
TGTGCTAGTGGTTACTTAGGACAGGAGTTCTCAAGCTCCTATAATTCACCCCTCCACTTT
CASGYLGQEFSSSYNSPLHF
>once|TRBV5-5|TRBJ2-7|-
TGTGCCAGCAGCCAGGTACGCGAGCAGTACTTC
CASSQVREQYF